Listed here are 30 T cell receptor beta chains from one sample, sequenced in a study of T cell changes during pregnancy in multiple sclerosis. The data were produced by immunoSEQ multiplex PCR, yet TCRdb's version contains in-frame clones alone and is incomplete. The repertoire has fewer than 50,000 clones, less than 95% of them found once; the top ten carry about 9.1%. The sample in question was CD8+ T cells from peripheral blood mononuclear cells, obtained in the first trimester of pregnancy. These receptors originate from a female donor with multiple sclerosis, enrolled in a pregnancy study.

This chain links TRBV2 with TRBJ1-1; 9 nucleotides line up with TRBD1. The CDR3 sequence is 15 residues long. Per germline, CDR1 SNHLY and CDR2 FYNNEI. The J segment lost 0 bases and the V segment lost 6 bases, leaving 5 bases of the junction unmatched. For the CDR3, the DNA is TGTGCCAGCAGGCCACAGGGGGCTTTGAACACTGAAGCTTTCTTT. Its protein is CASRPQGALNTEAFF.

The CDR3 DNA follows: TGCGCCAGCAGCTCGGACCTTAACAGGGTTGGCACCGGGGAGCTGTTTTTT. Encoded protein: CASSSDLNRVGTGELFF. The chain recombines TRBV5-1 with TRBJ2-2, with D possibly being TRBD1 (6 bases). The germline V gene encodes CDR1 SGHRS and CDR2 YFSETQ. The CDR3 length is 17 residues. V lost 3 bases and J 4 bases, leaving 19 bases between the germline ends.

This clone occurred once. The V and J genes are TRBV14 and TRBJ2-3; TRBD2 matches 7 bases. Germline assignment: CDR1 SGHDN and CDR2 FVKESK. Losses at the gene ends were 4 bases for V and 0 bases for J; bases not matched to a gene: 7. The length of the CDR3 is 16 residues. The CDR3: CASSPLAGPSTDTQYF. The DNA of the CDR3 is TGTGCCAGCAGCCCTTTAGCGGGCCCTAGCACAGATACGCAGTATTTT.

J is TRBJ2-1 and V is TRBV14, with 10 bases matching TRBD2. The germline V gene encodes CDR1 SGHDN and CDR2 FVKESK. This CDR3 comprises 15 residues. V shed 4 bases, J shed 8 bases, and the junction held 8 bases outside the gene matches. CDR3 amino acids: CASSPMASGSYEQFF. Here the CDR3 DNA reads TGTGCCAGCAGCCCTATGGCTAGCGGGAGCTATGAGCAGTTCTTC.

The DNA of the CDR3 is TGTGCCAGCAGTGAAATGACAGGCCACCAAGAGACCCAGTACTTC. Translating gives CASSEMTGHQETQYF. The chain recombines TRBV6-1 with TRBJ2-5; tentatively, D is TRBD1 (6 bases). Deletions cut 2 bases from V and 0 bases from J, with 10 bases between. The CDR3 consists of 15 residues. Germline V gives CDR1 MNHNS, CDR2 SASEGT.

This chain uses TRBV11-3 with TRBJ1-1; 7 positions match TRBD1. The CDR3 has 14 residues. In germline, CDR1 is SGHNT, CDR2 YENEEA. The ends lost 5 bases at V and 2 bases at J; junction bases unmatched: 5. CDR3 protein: CASSPGTDNTEAFF. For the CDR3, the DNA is TGTGCCAGCAGCCCCGGGACAGATAACACTGAAGCTTTCTTT. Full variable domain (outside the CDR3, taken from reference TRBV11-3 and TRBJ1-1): EAGVVQSPRYKIIEKKQPVAFWCNPISGHNTLYWYLQNLGQGPELLIRYENEEAVDDSQLPKDRFSAERLKGVDSTLKIQPAELGDSAVYLCASSPGTDNTEAFFGQGTRLTVV.

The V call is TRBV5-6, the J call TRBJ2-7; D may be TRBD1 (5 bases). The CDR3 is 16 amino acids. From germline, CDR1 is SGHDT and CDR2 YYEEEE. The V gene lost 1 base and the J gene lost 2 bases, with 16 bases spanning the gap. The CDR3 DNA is TGTGCCAGCAGCTTGTGGATGGGGCAGGAGACCTACGAGCAGTACTTC. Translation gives CASSLWMGQETYEQYF.

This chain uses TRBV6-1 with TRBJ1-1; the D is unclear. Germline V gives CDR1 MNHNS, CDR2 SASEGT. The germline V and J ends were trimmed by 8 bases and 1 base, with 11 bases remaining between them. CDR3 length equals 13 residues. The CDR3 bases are TGTGCCAGCGTCCCTGTCGGGAACACTGAAGCTTTCTTT. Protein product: CASVPVGNTEAFF.

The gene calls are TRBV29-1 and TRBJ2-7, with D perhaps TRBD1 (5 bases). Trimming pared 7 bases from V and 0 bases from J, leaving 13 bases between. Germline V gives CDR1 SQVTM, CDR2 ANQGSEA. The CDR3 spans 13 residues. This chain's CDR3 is CSANGASSYEQYF. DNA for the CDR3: TGCAGCGCCAATGGGGCGAGCTCCTACGAGCAGTACTTC.

CDR3: CASSLAPGHNTEAFF. In DNA, the CDR3 is TGTGCCAGCAGCTTGGCGCCGGGACATAACACTGAAGCTTTCTTT. The gene calls are TRBV5-8 and TRBJ1-1; maybe TRBD1 (6 bases). Trimming pared 0 bases from V and 2 bases from J, leaving 11 bases between. Germline V gene lookup returns CDR1 SGHTS and CDR2 YDEGEE. This CDR3 region has 15 residues.

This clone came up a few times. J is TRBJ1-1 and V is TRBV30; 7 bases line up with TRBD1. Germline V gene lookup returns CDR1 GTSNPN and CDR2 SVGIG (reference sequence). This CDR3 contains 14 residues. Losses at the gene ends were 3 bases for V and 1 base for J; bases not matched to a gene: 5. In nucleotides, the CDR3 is TGTGCCTGGAGGCCAGGGGGTGCGAACACTGAAGCTTTCTTT. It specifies CAWRPGGANTEAFF.

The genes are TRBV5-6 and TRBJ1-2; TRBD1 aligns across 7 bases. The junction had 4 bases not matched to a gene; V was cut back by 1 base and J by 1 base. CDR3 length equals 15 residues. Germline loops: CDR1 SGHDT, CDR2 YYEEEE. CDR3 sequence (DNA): TGTGCCAGCAGCTTGTCACAGGGGTTTAACTATGGCTACACCTTC. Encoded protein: CASSLSQGFNYGYTF.

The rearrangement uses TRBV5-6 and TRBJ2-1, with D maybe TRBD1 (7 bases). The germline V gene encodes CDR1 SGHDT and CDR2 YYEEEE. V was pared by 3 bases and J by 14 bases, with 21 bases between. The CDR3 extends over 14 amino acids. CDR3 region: CASSSGGLIIQEFF. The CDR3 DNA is TGTGCCAGCAGCTCAGGGGGGCTCATCATCCAGGAGTTCTTC.

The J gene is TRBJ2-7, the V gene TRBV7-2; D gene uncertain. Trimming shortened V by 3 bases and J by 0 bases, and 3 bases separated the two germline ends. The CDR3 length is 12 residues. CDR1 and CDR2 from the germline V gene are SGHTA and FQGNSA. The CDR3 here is CASSFSSYEQYF. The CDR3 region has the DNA TGTGCCAGCAGCTTCAGCTCCTACGAGCAGTACTTC.

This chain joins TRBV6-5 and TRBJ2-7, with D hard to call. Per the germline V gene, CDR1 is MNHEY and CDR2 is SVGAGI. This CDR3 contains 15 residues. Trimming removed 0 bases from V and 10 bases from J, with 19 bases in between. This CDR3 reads CASSYSDGAGSGQYF. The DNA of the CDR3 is TGTGCCAGCAGTTACTCTGATGGTGCCGGTTCGGGTCAGTACTTC.

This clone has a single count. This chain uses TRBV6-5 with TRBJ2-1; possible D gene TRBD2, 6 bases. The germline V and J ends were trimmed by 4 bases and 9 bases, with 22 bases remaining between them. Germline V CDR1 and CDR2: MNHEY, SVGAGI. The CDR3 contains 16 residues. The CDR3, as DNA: TGTGCCAGCAGTTCGTCGGTACGGGAGAGCAGGAGTGAGCAGTTCTTC. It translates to CASSSSVRESRSEQFF.

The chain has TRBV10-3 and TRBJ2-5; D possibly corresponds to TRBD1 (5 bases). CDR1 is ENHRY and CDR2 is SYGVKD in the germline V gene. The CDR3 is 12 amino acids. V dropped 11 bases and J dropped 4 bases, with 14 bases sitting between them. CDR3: CAASRVGETQYF. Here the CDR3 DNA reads TGTGCCGCGTCCAGGGTTGGAGAGACCCAGTACTTC.

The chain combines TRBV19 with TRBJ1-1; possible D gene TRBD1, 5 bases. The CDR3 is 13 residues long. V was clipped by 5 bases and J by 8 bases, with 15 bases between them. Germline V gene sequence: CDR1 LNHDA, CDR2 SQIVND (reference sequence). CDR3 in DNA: TGTGCCAGTAGTCCACGACCGGGGGGGGAAGCTTTCTTT. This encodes CASSPRPGGEAFF.

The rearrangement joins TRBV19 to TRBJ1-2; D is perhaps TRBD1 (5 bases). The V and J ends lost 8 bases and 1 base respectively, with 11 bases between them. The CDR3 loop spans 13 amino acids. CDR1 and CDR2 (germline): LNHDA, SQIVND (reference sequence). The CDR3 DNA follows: TGTGCCAGTGGCGAGCAGGGTAACTATGGCTACACCTTC. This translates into CASGEQGNYGYTF.

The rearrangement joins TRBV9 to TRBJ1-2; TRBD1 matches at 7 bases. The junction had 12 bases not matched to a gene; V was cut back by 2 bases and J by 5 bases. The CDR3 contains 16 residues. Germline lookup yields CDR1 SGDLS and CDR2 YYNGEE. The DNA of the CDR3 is TGTGCCAGCAGCGTGTTGACCCGGGACAGCAGTTATGGCTACACCTTC. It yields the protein CASSVLTRDSSYGYTF.

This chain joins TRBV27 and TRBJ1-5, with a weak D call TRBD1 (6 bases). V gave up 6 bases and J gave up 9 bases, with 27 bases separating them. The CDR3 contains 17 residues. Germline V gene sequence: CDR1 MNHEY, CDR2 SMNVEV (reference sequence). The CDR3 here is CASSLLGVGGASGPQHF. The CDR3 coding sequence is TGTGCCAGCAGCCTTCTGGGAGTAGGGGGGGCGTCGGGGCCCCAGCATTTT.

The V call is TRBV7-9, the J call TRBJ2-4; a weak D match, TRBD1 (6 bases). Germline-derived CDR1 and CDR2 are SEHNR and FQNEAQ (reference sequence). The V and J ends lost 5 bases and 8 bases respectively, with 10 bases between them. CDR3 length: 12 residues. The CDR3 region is CASSPGEYIQYF. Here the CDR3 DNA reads TGTGCCAGCAGCCCAGGGGAGTACATTCAGTACTTC.

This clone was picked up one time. The CDR3 here is CASSPVPGQGMNTEAFF. In DNA, the CDR3 is TGTGCCAGCAGCCCAGTTCCGGGACAGGGTATGAACACTGAAGCTTTCTTT. The chain employs TRBV5-4 and TRBJ1-1; 9 bases agree with TRBD1. The ends lost 4 bases at V and 0 bases at J; junction bases unmatched: 10. From germline, CDR1 is SGHNT and CDR2 YYREEE (reference sequence). The CDR3 totals 17 residues.

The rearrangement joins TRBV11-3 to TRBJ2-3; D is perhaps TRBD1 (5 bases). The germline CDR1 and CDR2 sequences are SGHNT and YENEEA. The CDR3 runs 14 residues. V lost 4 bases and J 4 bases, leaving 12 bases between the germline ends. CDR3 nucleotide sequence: TGTGCCAGCAGCTCCAGGGATGGCGCAGATACGCAGTATTTT. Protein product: CASSSRDGADTQYF.

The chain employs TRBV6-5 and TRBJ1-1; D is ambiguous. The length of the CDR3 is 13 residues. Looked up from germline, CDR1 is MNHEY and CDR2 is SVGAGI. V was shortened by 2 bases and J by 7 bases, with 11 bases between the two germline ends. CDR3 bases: TGTGCCAGCAGTTACCCGGGTCTTGGTGAAGCTTTCTTT. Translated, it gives CASSYPGLGEAFF.

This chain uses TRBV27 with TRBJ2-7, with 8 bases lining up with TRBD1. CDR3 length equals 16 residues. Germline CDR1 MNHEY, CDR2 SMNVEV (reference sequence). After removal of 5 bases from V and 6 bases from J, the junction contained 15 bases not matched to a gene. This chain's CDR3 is CASSPYSGDRTREQYF. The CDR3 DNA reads TGTGCCAGCAGTCCCTATTCCGGGGACAGGACTCGCGAGCAGTACTTC.

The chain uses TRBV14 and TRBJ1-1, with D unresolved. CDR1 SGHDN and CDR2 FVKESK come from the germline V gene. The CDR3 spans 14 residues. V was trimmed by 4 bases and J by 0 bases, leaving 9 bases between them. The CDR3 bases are TGTGCCAGCAGCCGTGATTCGGTGAACACTGAAGCTTTCTTT. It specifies CASSRDSVNTEAFF.

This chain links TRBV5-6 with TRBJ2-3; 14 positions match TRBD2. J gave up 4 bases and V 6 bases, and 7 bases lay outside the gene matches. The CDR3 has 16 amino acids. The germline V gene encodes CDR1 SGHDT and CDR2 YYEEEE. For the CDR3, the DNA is TGTGCCAGCACGCCGGGACTAGCGGGGGCGGCAGATACGCAGTATTTT. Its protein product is CASTPGLAGAADTQYF.

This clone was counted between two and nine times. As DNA, the CDR3 is TGTGCCAGCAGCACCACGGGACAGGGGACCCCAGATACGCAGTATTTT. It encodes CASSTTGQGTPDTQYF. The genes are TRBV5-4 and TRBJ2-3; 10 bases are shared with TRBD1. V trimming: 4 bases; J trimming: 4 bases; junction bases outside the gene matches: 9. CDR1 SGHNT and CDR2 YYREEE come from the germline V gene (reference sequence). The CDR3 totals 16 residues.

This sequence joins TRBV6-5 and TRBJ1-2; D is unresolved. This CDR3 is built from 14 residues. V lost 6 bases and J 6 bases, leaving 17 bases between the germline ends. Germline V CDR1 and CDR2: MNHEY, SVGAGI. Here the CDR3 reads CASSPFLENHGYTF. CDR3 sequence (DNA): TGTGCCAGCAGCCCATTTCTAGAAAACCATGGCTACACCTTC.